A selection of T cell receptor beta chains follows, all from one sample in a study of blood T cell repertoires in COVID-19. Assay used: immunoSEQ multiplex PCR; TCRdb lists only in-frame clones, some missing. The sample holds more than 200,000 clones, around 87% seen once. The sample taken for sequencing was peripheral blood. The receptors originated from a woman aged 60-75 years with COVID-19, enrolled during active disease. CDR3s include the opening cysteine and the closing phenylalanine or tryptophan. The order of the fields is CDR3 protein, D gene, V gene. The D gene is left open where the match is weak.

CAISESRQASSYNEQFF | . | TRBV10-3
CASSVGGALDYGYTF | . | TRBV9
CASSSGLAGVGTDTQYF | TRBD2 | TRBV13
CASSLGRGRIYEQYF | . | TRBV5-1
CASSIPGARETQYF | . | TRBV19
CASSYRGASGKWNNEQFF | TRBD2 | TRBV6-2/TRBV6-3
CSASGLETQYF | . | TRBV29-1
CASSFWALDSPLHF | . | TRBV7-2
CASSLVVSYEQYF | . | TRBV7-2
CASTVQVFGTGELFF | . | TRBV6-5
CSASPSGDTDTQYF | TRBD2 | TRBV20-1
CATSALGLTETQYF | . | TRBV24-1
CASSRQGASYEQYF | TRBD1 | TRBV6-6
CASTHEGGFYEQYF | . | TRBV2
CASSLGSTGGPNTEAFF | TRBD1 | TRBV11-2
CASSLDRGRAFF | TRBD1 | TRBV11-1
CASSLYTEAFF | . | TRBV7-9
CASSKVGTSGDTDTQYF | . | TRBV21-1
CASSLRQEEKLFF | . | TRBV18
CASSFLSGRTNYGYTF | . | TRBV28
CASSQRGTGELFF | . | TRBV4-1
CASRRPGQGAGEQYF | TRBD1 | TRBV6-5
CASSLGGYRPSKLRYTGELFF | . | TRBV28
CASSPQGRVGELFF | . | TRBV6-5
CASNMGQGGQPQHF | TRBD1 | TRBV2
CASSLRPSGSSYEQYF | TRBD2 | TRBV19
CATRYRVGTEAFF | . | TRBV24-1
CASSARGTGELFF | . | TRBV3-1/TRBV3-2
CATTLQGWNTEAFF | . | TRBV2
CASRKGRRESPLHF | . | TRBV19
CASSFIGGPNEKLFF | . | TRBV7-2
CASSLGQSTGNTIYF | TRBD1 | TRBV10-2
CASSLAGGQETQYF | TRBD1 | TRBV28
CASSLFVSAMGYTF | . | TRBV11-2
CASSLSLAKSSYEQYF | . | TRBV7-9
CASSAGVGYTF | . | TRBV6-1
CAWSDGPEETQYF | . | TRBV30
CASREGLAGGSDTQYF | TRBD2 | TRBV2
CASSPGTGGWDQPQHF | TRBD1 | TRBV18
CASSGHLRRNSPLHF | . | TRBV28